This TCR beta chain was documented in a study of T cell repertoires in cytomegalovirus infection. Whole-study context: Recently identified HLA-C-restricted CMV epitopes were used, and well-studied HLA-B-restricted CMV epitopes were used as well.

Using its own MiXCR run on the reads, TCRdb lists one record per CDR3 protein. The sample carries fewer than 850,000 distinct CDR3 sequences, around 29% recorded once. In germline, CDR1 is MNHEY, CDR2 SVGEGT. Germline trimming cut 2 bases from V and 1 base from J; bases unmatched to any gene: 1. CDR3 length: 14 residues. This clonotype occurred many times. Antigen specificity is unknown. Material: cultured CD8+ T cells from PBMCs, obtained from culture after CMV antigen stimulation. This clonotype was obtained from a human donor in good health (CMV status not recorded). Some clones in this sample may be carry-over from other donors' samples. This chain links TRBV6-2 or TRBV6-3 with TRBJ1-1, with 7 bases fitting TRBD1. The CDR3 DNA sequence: TGTGCCAGCAGTTACGGGGACAGGAACACTGAAGCTTTCTTT. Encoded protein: CASSYGDRNTEAFF.